The 17 T cell receptor beta chains below all came from one sample that was sequenced in a study of T cells expressing NK-cell markers. After re-calling the 5' RACE reads, TCRdb lists one entry per CDR3 protein, DNA absent. Its table records 500,000 to 700,000 distinct CDR3 sequences. The material sequenced was blood T cells: a sorted CD56 or NKG2C T cell subset, CD4+ or CD8+ T cells, or bulk PBMC T cells (not recorded which). These receptors all come from a man between 18 and 35 years old in good health.

V usage is TRBV9 and J usage is TRBJ2-6; TCRdb gives TRBD2 as the D gene, but with no DNA this cannot be confirmed. Germline V gene data show CDR1 as SGDLS and CDR2 as YYNGEE. This CDR3 has 18 amino acids. This chain's CDR3 is CASSVKGRDLSGANVLTF.

The CDR3 spells CASSQDSQTQYF. The chain has TRBV3-1 and TRBJ2-5. This CDR3 region has 12 residues. Germline CDR1 reads LGHDT; CDR2 reads YNNKEL (reference sequence).

This chain connects TRBV7-2 to TRBJ2-7; no DNA is available, so the TRBD2 call from TCRdb remains unchecked. This CDR3 has 15 amino acids. Germline loops: CDR1 SGHTA, CDR2 FQGNSA. The CDR3 here is CASRGLAGGPGEQYF.

J is TRBJ2-5 and V is TRBV20-1; TCRdb names TRBD1, which stays unverified in the absence of DNA. Germline V gives CDR1 DFQATT, CDR2 SNEGSKA (reference sequence). There are 13 residues in the CDR3. The CDR3 loop reads CSADGQDWGTQYF.

The CDR3 region is CAWSVIGEGGNTIYF. The V and J genes are TRBV30 and TRBJ1-3. Germline lookup yields CDR1 GTSNPN and CDR2 SVGIG (reference sequence). CDR3 size: 15 residues.

The V call is TRBV5-1, the J call TRBJ2-3; TCRdb gives TRBD1 as the D gene, but with no DNA this cannot be confirmed. CDR3 length: 16 residues. The germline gives CDR1 SGHRS, CDR2 YFSETQ. This chain's CDR3 is CASSLGGIGGADTQYF. Filled out from reference TRBV5-1 and TRBJ2-3, the complete variable domain reads KAGVTQTPRYLIKTRGQQVTLSCSPISGHRSVSWYQQTPGQGLQFLFEYFSETQRNKGNFPGRFSGRQFSNSRSEMNVSTLELGDSALYLCASSLGGIGGADTQYFGPGTRLTVL.

The chain is built from TRBV6-5 and TRBJ2-3; with no DNA, the TCRdb D assignment of TRBD1 cannot be verified. In germline, CDR1 is MNHEY, CDR2 SVGAGI. The CDR3 consists of 17 residues. CDR3 in amino acids: CASSYSWDSPSTDTQYF.

The V gene is TRBV15, the J gene TRBJ2-3. CDR1 is LNHNV, CDR2 YYDKDF, per germline (reference sequence). This CDR3 has 17 amino acids. The CDR3 loop reads CATSRDIGPVTTDTQYF.

The chain carries TRBV12-3 or TRBV12-4 and TRBJ2-6. CDR3 length: 13 amino acids. The CDR3 sequence is CASSHSGANVLTF.

The chain uses TRBV5-6 and TRBJ1-1; TCRdb's D call, TRBD1, is unchecked because there is no DNA. The CDR3 length is 14 residues. Germline CDR1 SGHDT, CDR2 YYEEEE. This CDR3 is CASSPGTGGTEAFF.

This sequence joins TRBV29-1 and TRBJ1-3. CDR1 and CDR2 (germline): SQVTM, ANQGSEA. The CDR3 runs 14 residues. CDR3 amino acids: CSVSRGSSGNTIYF.

The genes are TRBV27 and TRBJ2-1; there is no DNA to check the TCRdb D call of TRBD2. Germline V gene lookup returns CDR1 MNHEY and CDR2 SMNVEV (reference sequence). CDR3 length: 16 residues. The CDR3 sequence is CASSNGGTSGYNEQFF.

V and J are TRBV7-8 and TRBJ2-7. Germline CDR1 reads SGHVS; CDR2 reads FQNEAQ. There are 14 residues in the CDR3. The CDR3 here is CASSSTGTPYEQYF.

V and J are TRBV12-3 or TRBV12-4 and TRBJ1-3; TCRdb names TRBD1, which stays unverified in the absence of DNA. This CDR3 contains 16 residues. CDR3 amino acids: CASKTGGFRPGNTIYF.

The chain joins TRBV12-3 or TRBV12-4 to TRBJ1-2; TCRdb's assignment of TRBD1 cannot be checked, as there is no DNA. There are 13 residues in the CDR3. The CDR3 is CASSLPGQGGYTF.

The J gene is TRBJ2-3, the V gene TRBV25-1; checking the TCRdb D call of TRBD1 is not possible without DNA. Per the germline V gene, CDR1 is MGHDK and CDR2 is SYGVNS. The CDR3 extends over 13 amino acids. Here the CDR3 reads CASSKLSGGTQYF. Together with reference TRBV25-1 and TRBJ2-3, the CDR3 gives the full variable domain: EADIYQTPRYLVIGTGKKITLECSQTMGHDKMYWYQQDPGMELHLIHYSYGVNSTEKGDLSSESTVSRIRTEHFPLTLESARPSHTSQYLCASSKLSGGTQYFGPGTRLTVL.

This rearrangement joins TRBV5-1 to TRBJ2-7; TCRdb calls TRBD2, which cannot be checked without DNA. CDR3 length equals 15 residues. The V gene's germline CDR1 is SGHRS and CDR2 YFSETQ. The CDR3 is CASGLAAIRSNEQYF.